The 8 T cell receptor beta chains listed next were all sequenced from one sample in a study of metastatic and nonmetastatic thyroid tumors. MiXCR reprocessed the PCR reads for TCRdb. In the table there are some 15,000 clones, under 25% of which are singletons. All patients were untreated before thyroid surgery. The specimen sequenced was blood. The source is a female donor with papillary thyroid cancer or a benign thyroid nodule (not recorded which). Some clones in this sample may be carry-over from other donors' samples.

The table lists this clone with many counts. The chain uses TRBV5-1 and TRBJ2-5, with TRBD2 identical over 7 bases. The CDR3 has 16 residues. Germline assignment: CDR1 SGHRS and CDR2 YFSETQ. V shed 0 bases, J shed 5 bases, and the junction held 10 bases outside the gene matches. CDR3 in amino acids: CASSLGSTGGWETQYF. As DNA, the CDR3 is TGCGCCAGCAGCTTGGGGTCAACGGGAGGATGGGAGACCCAGTACTTC.

In its sample, this clone was seen many times. The CDR3 here is CSARDQREGFNEQFF. The CDR3 DNA is TGCAGTGCTAGAGATCAGCGGGAGGGTTTTAATGAGCAGTTCTTC. The chain links TRBV20-1 to TRBJ2-1; TRBD2 matches at 10 bases. The ends lost 0 bases at V and 7 bases at J; junction bases unmatched: 6. The CDR3 is 15 amino acids. CDR1 and CDR2 (germline): DFQATT, SNEGSKA (reference sequence).

By share, this clone ranks as medium-sized (0.01 to 0.1%). The junction departs from the called germline gene at one end, perhaps through a read error. CDR3 sequence: CASSNSVYEQYF. CDR3 nucleotides: TGTGCCAGCAGTAACTCAGTCTACGAGCAGTACTTC. The V call is TRBV6-5, the J call TRBJ2-7; D is unresolved. CDR1 and CDR2 (germline): MNHEY, SVGAGI. The CDR3 is 12 residues long.

This clone is termed medium-sized. The chain combines TRBV12-3 or TRBV12-4 with TRBJ2-7; 9 bases are shared with TRBD2. The CDR3 covers 14 residues. V dropped 5 bases and J dropped 6; count of bases not matched to a gene: 8. The CDR3 spells CASSRTSAVGEQYF. DNA for the CDR3: TGTGCCAGCAGTAGGACTAGCGCGGTAGGCGAGCAGTACTTC.

V usage is TRBV18 and J usage is TRBJ2-1; possible D gene TRBD2, 6 bases. The ends were cut back, 4 bases at V and 2 bases at J, with 9 bases in the middle. CDR1 is KGHSH and CDR2 is LQKENI in the germline V gene. The CDR3 consists of 14 residues. The CDR3 nucleotides are TGTGCCAGCTCACGCGGAGGGACCTACAATGAGCAGTTCTTC. Its translation is CASSRGGTYNEQFF.

This clone is judged medium-sized. This CDR3 is also generated by other DNA sequences in the sample. The V gene is TRBV27, the J gene TRBJ1-2, with 7 bases matching TRBD1. Per the germline V gene, CDR1 is MNHEY and CDR2 is SMNVEV (reference sequence). Unmatched junction bases numbered 6, after V lost 5 bases and J lost 6 bases. The CDR3 consists of 13 residues. CDR3 sequence: CASSPLQGDGYTF. The CDR3 DNA is TGTGCCAGCAGTCCGTTGCAGGGGGATGGCTACACCTTC.

Many counts were recorded for this clone. The CDR3 is CASSLGGVAYNEQFF. CDR3 in DNA: TGTGCCAGCAGCTTGGGAGGAGTGGCCTACAATGAGCAGTTCTTC. This chain joins TRBV5-6 and TRBJ2-1; D uncertain. V was pared by 0 bases and J by 2 bases, with 9 bases between. The V gene's germline CDR1 is SGHDT and CDR2 YYEEEE. This CDR3 has 15 amino acids. The full variable domain, in which reference TRBV5-6 and TRBJ2-1 provide the parts outside the CDR3, is DAGVTQSPTHLIKTRGQQVTLRCSPKSGHDTVSWYQQALGQGPQFIFQYYEEEERQRGNFPDRFSGHQFPNYSSELNVNALLLGDSALYLCASSLGGVAYNEQFFGPGTRLTVL.

The rearrangement links TRBV20-1 to TRBJ2-3; 8 bases map to TRBD2. CDR1 is DFQATT and CDR2 is SNEGSKA in the germline V gene (reference sequence). The trim removed 1 base at V and 2 bases at J, leaving 5 bases unmatched. This CDR3 region has 15 residues. CDR3 sequence reads: CSARGVAGYTDTQYF. CDR3 in DNA: TGCAGTGCTAGAGGGGTAGCGGGGTACACAGATACGCAGTATTTT.